Reported below is one T cell receptor (beta chain). Its antigen is undetermined. Germline V gene lookup returns CDR1 KGHSH and CDR2 LQKENI. V was clipped by 5 bases and J by 7 bases; unmatched bases: 10. The CDR3 contains 14 residues. This sample stems from a study of T cell responses to AZD1222 COVID-19 vaccine. Findings and limits, study-wide: Among spike-specific TCRs, nearly half reportedly target unmutated variant regions. A rise in Spike-specific TCR breadth and depth followed two AZD1222 doses.

TCRdb's table, derived via immunoSEQ multiplex PCR, lists solely in-frame clones and lacks some. The sample gives 150,000 or so clones, around nine tenths of which show up once; less than 4.5% is in the top ten. The sample was peripheral blood, taken on day 0 of AZD1222 vaccination. This sequence was found in an adult in good health. The chain carries TRBV18 and TRBJ1-1; 7 bases are a match to TRBD1. Here the CDR3 reads CASSSRTGRLEAFF. CDR3 nucleotide sequence: TGTGCCAGCTCATCCCGGACAGGAAGACTTGAAGCTTTCTTT.